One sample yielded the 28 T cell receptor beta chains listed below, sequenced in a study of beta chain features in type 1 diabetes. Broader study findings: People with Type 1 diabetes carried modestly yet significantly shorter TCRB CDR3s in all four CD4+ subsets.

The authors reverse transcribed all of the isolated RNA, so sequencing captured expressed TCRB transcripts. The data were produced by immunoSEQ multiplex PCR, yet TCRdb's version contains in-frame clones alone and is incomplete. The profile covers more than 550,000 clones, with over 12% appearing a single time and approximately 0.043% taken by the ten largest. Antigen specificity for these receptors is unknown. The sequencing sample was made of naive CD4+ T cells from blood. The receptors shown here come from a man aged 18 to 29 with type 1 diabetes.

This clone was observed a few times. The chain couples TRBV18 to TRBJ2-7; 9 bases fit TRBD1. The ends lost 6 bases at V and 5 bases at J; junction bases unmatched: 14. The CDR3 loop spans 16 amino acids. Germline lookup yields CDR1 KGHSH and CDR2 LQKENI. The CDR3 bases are TGTGCCAGCTCTCCGGTTAAGGGGACAGGGCGGGACGAGCAGTACTTC. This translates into CASSPVKGTGRDEQYF.

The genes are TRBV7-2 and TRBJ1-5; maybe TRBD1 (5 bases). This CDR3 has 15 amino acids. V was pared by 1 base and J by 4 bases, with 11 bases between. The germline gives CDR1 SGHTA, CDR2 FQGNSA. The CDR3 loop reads CASSLVAQGNQPQHF. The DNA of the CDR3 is TGTGCCAGCAGCTTAGTTGCCCAGGGAAATCAGCCCCAGCATTTT.

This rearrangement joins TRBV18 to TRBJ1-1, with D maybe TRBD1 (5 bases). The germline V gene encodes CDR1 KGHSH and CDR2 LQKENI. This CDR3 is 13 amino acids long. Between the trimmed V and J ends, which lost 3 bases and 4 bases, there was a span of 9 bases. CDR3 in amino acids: CASSPRRGTEAFF. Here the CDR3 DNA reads TGTGCCAGCTCACCGAGAAGGGGCACTGAAGCTTTCTTT.

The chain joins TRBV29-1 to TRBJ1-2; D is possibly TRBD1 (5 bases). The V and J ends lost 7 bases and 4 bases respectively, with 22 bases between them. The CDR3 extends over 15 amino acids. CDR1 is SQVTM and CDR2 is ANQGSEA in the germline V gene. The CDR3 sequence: CSARRDQRLSYGYTF. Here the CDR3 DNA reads TGCAGCGCTCGCCGGGACCAGAGGTTGAGCTATGGCTACACCTTC.

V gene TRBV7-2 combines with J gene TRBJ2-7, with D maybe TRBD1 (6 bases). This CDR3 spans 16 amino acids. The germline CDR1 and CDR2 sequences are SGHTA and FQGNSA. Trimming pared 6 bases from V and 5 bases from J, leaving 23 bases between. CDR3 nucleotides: TGTGCCAGCAGTCCACAGGGAACCGGACTTGAGGACGAGCAGTACTTC. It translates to CASSPQGTGLEDEQYF.

The CDR3 coding sequence is TGTGCCAGCAGTTTAGCAGGGAAGGTGTTGCAGTTCTTC. Its protein product is CASSLAGKVLQFF. The chain uses TRBV28 and TRBJ2-1, with D tentatively TRBD1 (5 bases). Germline lookup yields CDR1 MDHEN and CDR2 SYDVKM. The CDR3 length is 13 residues. Trimming removed 2 bases at V and 12 bases at J, with 14 bases between. Using reference TRBV28 and TRBJ2-1 for the parts outside the CDR3, the full variable domain is DVKVTQSSRYLVKRTGEKVFLECVQDMDHENMFWYRQDPGLGLRLIYFSYDVKMKEKGDIPEGYSVSREKKERFSLILESASTNQTSMYLCASSLAGKVLQFFGPGTRLTVL.

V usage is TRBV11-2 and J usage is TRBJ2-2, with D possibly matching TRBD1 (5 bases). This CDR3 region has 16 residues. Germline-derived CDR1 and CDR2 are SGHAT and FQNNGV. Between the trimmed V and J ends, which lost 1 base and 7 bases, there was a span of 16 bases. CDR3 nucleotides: TGTGCCAGCAGCTTAGTCGCCAGGGCCAGAAACGGGGAGCTGTTTTTT. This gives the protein CASSLVARARNGELFF.

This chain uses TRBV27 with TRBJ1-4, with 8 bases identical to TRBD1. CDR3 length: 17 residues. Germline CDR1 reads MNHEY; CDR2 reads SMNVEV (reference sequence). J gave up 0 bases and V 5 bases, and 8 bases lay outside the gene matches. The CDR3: CASSKWTGRATNEKLFF. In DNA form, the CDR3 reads TGTGCCAGCAGTAAATGGACAGGGCGTGCAACTAATGAAAAACTGTTTTTT.

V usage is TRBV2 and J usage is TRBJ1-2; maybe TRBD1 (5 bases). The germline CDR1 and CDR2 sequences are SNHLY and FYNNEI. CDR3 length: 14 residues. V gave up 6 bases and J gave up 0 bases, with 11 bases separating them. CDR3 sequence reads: CASRGDSSNYGYTF. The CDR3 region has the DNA TGTGCCAGCAGGGGCGACAGTTCTAACTATGGCTACACCTTC.

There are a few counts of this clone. CDR3 protein: CAISGDHRNQPQHF. The CDR3 DNA reads TGTGCCATCAGTGGAGACCACAGGAATCAGCCCCAGCATTTT. The V call is TRBV10-3, the J call TRBJ1-5, with a possible D match to TRBD1 (5 bases). CDR1 ENHRY and CDR2 SYGVKD come from the germline V gene. Trimming left V 4 bases short and J 4 bases short, with 11 bases between. CDR3 length: 14 residues.

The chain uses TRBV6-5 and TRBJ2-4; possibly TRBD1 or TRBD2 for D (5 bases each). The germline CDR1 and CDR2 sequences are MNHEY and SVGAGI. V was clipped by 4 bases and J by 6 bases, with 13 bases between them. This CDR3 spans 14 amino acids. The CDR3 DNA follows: TGTGCCAGCAGTTCCGGGACGGCGGGAAACATTCAGTACTTC. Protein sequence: CASSSGTAGNIQYF.

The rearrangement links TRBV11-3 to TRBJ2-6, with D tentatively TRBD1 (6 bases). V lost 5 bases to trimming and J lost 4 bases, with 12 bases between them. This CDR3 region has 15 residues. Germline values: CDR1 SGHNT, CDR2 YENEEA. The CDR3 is CASSKGQSGANVLTF. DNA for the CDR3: TGTGCCAGCAGCAAAGGACAGTCGGGGGCCAACGTCCTGACTTTC.

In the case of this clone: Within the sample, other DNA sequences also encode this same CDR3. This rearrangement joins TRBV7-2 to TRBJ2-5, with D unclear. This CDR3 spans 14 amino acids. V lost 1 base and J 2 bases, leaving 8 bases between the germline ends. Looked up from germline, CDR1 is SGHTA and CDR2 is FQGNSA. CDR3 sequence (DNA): TGTGCCAGCAGCTTAGGGACGGTTCAAGAGACCCAGTACTTC. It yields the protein CASSLGTVQETQYF. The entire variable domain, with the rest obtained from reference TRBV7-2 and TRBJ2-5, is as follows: GAGVSQSPSNKVTEKGKDVELRCDPISGHTALYWYRQSLGQGLEFLIYFQGNSAPDKSGLPSDRFSAERTGGSVSTLTIQRTQQEDSAVYLCASSLGTVQETQYFGPGTRLLVL.

CDR3 residues: CAISDRNSYTGELFF. CDR3 DNA sequence: TGTGCCATCAGTGATCGAAATTCGTACACCGGGGAGCTGTTTTTT. This chain uses TRBV10-3 with TRBJ2-2; D unclear. Per the germline V gene, CDR1 is ENHRY and CDR2 is SYGVKD. This CDR3 has 15 residues. V was clipped by 3 bases and J by 3 bases, with 11 bases between them.

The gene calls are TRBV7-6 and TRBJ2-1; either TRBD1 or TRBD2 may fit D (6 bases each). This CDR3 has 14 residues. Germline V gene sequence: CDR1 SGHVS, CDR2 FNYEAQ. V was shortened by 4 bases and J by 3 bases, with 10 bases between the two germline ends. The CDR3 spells CASSWGAGYNEQFF. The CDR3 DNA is TGTGCCAGCAGCTGGGGGGCCGGCTACAATGAGCAGTTCTTC.

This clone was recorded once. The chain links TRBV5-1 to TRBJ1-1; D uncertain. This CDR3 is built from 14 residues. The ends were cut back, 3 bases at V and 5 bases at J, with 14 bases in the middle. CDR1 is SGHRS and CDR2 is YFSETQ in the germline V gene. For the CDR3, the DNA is TGCGCCAGCAGCTCAGATAGAGGCTCGACTGAAGCTTTCTTT. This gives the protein CASSSDRGSTEAFF. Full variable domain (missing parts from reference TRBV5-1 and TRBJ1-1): KAGVTQTPRYLIKTRGQQVTLSCSPISGHRSVSWYQQTPGQGLQFLFEYFSETQRNKGNFPGRFSGRQFSNSRSEMNVSTLELGDSALYLCASSSDRGSTEAFFGQGTRLTVV.

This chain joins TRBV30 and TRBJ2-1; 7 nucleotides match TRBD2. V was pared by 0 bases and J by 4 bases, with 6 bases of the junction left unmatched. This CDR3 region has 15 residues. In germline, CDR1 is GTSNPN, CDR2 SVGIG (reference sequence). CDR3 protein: CAWSVQLLAYNEQFF. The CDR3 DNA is TGTGCCTGGAGTGTACAGTTACTAGCGTACAATGAGCAGTTCTTC. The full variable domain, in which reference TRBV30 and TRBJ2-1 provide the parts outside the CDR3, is SQTIHQWPATLVQPVGSPLSLECTVEGTSNPNLYWYRQAAGRGLQLLFYSVGIGQISSEVPQNLSASRPQDRQFILSSKKLLLSDSGFYLCAWSVQLLAYNEQFFGPGTRLTVL.

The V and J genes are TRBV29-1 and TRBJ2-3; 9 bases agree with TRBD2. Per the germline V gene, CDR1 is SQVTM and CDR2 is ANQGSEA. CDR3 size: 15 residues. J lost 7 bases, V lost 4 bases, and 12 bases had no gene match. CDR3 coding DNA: TGCAGCGTTGGGAAGGCGGCGGGGGGGCTGAATACGCAGTATTTT. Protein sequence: CSVGKAAGGLNTQYF.

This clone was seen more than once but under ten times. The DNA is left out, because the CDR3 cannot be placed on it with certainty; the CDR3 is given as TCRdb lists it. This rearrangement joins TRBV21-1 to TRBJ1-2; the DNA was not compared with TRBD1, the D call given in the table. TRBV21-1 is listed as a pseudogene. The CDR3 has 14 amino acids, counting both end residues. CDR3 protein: CASSVGAGAGGYTF.

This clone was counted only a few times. This CDR3 reads CASKAGGETQYF. DNA of the CDR3: TGTGCCAGCAAGGCAGGAGGAGAGACCCAGTACTTC. The gene calls are TRBV2 and TRBJ2-5; perhaps TRBD2 as D (5 bases). Between the trimmed V and J ends, which lost 7 bases and 4 bases, there was a span of 10 bases. CDR1 is SNHLY, CDR2 FYNNEI, per germline. CDR3 length equals 12 residues.

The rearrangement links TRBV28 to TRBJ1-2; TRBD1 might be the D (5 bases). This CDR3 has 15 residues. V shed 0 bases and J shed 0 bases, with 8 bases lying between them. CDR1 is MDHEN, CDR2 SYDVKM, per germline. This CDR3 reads CASSLWATANYGYTF. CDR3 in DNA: TGTGCCAGCAGTTTATGGGCGACAGCTAACTATGGCTACACCTTC.

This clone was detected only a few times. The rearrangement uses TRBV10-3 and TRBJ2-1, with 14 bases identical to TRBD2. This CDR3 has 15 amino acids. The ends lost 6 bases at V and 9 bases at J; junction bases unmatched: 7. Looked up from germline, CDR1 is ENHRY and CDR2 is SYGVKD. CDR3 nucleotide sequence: TGTGCCATCAGAGGGACTAGCGGGAGCAGTATTGAGCAGTTCTTC. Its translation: CAIRGTSGSSIEQFF.

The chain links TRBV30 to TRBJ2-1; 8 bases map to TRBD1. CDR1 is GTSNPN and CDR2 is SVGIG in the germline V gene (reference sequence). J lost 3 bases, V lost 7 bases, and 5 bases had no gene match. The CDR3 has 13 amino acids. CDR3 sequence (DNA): TGTGCCTTCTCCGGGACAGGCTACAATGAGCAGTTCTTC. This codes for CAFSGTGYNEQFF. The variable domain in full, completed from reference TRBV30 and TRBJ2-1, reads SQTIHQWPATLVQPVGSPLSLECTVEGTSNPNLYWYRQAAGRGLQLLFYSVGIGQISSEVPQNLSASRPQDRQFILSSKKLLLSDSGFYLCAFSGTGYNEQFFGPGTRLTVL.

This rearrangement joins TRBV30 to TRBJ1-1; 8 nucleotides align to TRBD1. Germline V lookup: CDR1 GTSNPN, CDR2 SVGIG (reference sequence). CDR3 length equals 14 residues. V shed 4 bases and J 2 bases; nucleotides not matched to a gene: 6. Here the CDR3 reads CAWTYGQGNTEAFF. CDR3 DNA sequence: TGTGCCTGGACCTACGGACAGGGAAACACTGAAGCTTTCTTT.

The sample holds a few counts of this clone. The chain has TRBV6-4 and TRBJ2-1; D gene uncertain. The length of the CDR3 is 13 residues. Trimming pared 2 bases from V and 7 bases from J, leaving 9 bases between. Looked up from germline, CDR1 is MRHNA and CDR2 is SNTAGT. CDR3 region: CASSDLQRNEQFF. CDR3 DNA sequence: TGTGCCAGCAGTGACCTACAACGAAATGAGCAGTTCTTC.

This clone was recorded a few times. CDR3 in amino acids: CSVRGLQGNTIYF. In DNA, the CDR3 is TGCAGCGTCAGGGGACTCCAGGGGAACACCATATATTTT. This chain joins TRBV29-1 and TRBJ1-3, with D possibly TRBD1 on 6 matching bases. CDR3 length: 13 amino acids. V shed 6 bases and J shed 7 bases, with 16 bases lying between them. Germline lookup yields CDR1 SQVTM and CDR2 ANQGSEA.

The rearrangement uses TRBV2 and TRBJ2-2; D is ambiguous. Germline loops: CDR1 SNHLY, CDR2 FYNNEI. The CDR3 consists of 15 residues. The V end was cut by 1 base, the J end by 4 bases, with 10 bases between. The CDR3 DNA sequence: TGTGCCAGCAGTGAAGGAGGATGGAGCACCGGGGAGCTGTTTTTT. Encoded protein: CASSEGGWSTGELFF. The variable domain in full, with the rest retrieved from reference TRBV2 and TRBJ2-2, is EPEVTQTPSHQVTQMGQEVILRCVPISNHLYFYWYRQILGQKVEFLVSFYNNEISEKSEIFDDQFSVERPDGSNFTLKIRSTKLEDSAMYFCASSEGGWSTGELFFGEGSRLTVL.

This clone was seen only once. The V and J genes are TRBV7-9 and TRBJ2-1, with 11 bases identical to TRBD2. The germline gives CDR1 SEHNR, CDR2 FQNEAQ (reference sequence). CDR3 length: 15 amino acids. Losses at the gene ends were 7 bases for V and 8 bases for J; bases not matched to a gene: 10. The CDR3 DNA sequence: TGTGCCAGCACTGTACTAGCGGGAGTCCTAGATGAGCAGTTCTTC. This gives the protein CASTVLAGVLDEQFF.